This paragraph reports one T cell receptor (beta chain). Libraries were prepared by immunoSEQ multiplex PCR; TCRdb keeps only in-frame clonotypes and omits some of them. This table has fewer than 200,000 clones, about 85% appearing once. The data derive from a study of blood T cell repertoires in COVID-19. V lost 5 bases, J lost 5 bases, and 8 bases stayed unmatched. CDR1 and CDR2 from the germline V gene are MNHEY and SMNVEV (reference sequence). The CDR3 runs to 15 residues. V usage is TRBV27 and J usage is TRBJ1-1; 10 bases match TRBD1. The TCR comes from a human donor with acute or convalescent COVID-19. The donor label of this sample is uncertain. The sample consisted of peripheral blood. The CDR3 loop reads CASSNPGQGRTEAFF. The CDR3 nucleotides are TGTGCCAGCAGTAATCCGGGACAGGGGAGAACTGAAGCTTTCTTT.